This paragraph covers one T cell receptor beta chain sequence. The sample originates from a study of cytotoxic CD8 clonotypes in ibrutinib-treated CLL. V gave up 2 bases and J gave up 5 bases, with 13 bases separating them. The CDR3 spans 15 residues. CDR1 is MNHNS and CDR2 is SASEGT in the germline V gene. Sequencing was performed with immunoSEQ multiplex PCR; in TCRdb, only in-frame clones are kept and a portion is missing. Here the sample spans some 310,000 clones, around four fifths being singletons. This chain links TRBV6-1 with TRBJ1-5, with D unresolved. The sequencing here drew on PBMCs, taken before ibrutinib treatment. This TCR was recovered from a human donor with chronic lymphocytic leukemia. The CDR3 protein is CASSESSGVYQPQHF. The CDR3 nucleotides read TGTGCCAGCAGTGAATCAAGTGGGGTTTATCAGCCCCAGCATTTT.